This T cell receptor (beta chain) was documented in a study of T cells in Graves' hyperthyroidism and ophthalmopathy. Researchers took RNA transcripts and amplified the TCR beta CDR3 regions from them. Carried out on the TCR CDR3, a first-round RT-PCR used the HTBI primer set. TCRdb re-called the multiplex PCR reads with MiXCR, one entry per CDR3 protein. Of approximately 590,000 distinct CDR3 sequences in the sample, 46% were seen once. After removal of 7 bases from V and 7 bases from J, the junction contained 7 bases not matched to a gene. Germline assignment: CDR1 KGHDR and CDR2 SFDVKD. The CDR3 runs 13 residues. Study findings and constraints: A model built on 13 V-J features separated ophthalmopathy from stable hyperthyroidism. It was a median approximately 7.1 months before onset that the model predicted ophthalmopathy.

On this clonotype: Its antigen is not identified.

The chain joins TRBV24-1 to TRBJ2-7; 9 nucleotides line up with TRBD2. The sample comprised peripheral blood or thyroid tissue (not recorded which). This TCR came from a woman younger than 35 with Graves' hyperthyroidism. CDR3 residues: CATRRASGTEQYF. CDR3 DNA: TGTGCCACCAGAAGGGCTAGCGGGACGGAGCAGTACTTC.